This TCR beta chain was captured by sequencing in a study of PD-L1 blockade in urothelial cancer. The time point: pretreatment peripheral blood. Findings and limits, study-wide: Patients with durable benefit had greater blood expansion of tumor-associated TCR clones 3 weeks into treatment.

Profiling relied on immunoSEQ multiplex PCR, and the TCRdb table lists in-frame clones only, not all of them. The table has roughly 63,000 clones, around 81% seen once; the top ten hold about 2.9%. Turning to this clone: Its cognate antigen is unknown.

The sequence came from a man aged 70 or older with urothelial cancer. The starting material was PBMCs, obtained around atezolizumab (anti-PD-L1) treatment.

CDR3 sequence: CASSVSAGGLGGELFF. The CDR3 DNA reads as TGTGCCAGCAGCGTCTCAGCGGGAGGGCTTGGCGGGGAGCTGTTTTTT. The V gene is TRBV9, the J gene TRBJ2-2; TRBD2 matches 10 bases. CDR1 and CDR2 from the germline V gene are SGDLS and YYNGEE. This CDR3 is 16 amino acids long. Germline trimming cut 2 bases from V and 7 bases from J; bases unmatched to any gene: 8.